The 7 T cell receptor beta chains below all came from one sample that was sequenced in a study of OX40 agonist ivuxolimab in advanced cancers. TCRdb keeps only in-frame clones here, not all; method: immunoSEQ multiplex PCR. The sample contains tens of thousands of clones, about nine tenths of which appear only once. The specimen comprised CD4+ or CD8+ T cells sorted from blood, sampled in a trial of the OX40 agonist ivuxolimab. These receptors were taken from an adult with an advanced solid tumor such as melanoma, head and neck, liver or kidney cancer.

The genes are TRBV7-9 and TRBJ2-5; D gene uncertain. Per germline, CDR1 SEHNR and CDR2 FQNEAQ (reference sequence). There are 14 residues in the CDR3. Trimming left V 1 base short and J 1 base short, with 7 bases between. The CDR3 loop is CASSLVLPQETQYF. Here the CDR3 DNA reads TGTGCCAGCAGCTTAGTACTACCCCAAGAGACCCAGTACTTC.

The chain has TRBV6-6 and TRBJ2-7, with 15 nucleotides matching TRBD2. The CDR3 covers 16 residues. The V segment lost 5 bases and the J segment 3 bases; nucleotides outside the gene matches: 5. CDR1 and CDR2 (germline): MNHNY, SVGAGI (reference sequence). CDR3 nucleotide sequence: TGTGCCAGCAGTAACCCGGGACTAGCGGGGGGCTACGAGCAGTACTTC. Protein: CASSNPGLAGGYEQYF.

CDR3 nucleotide sequence: TGCGCCAGCAGCCGCCCCGGGACAGGAGGGACCGGGGAGCTGTTTTTT. This codes for CASSRPGTGGTGELFF. The chain recombines TRBV4-1 with TRBJ2-2; 8 nucleotides align to TRBD1. V was clipped by 4 bases and J by 5 bases; unmatched bases: 9. CDR1 MGHRA and CDR2 YSYEKL come from the germline V gene. The CDR3 has 16 amino acids.

V and J are TRBV2 and TRBJ1-6; D call uncertain. CDR3 size: 17 residues. V dropped 2 bases and J dropped 2 bases, with 13 bases sitting between them. Looked up from germline, CDR1 is SNHLY and CDR2 is FYNNEI. In nucleotides, the CDR3 is TGTGCCAGCAGTGAACACGGAGGGAGAACCTATAATTCACCCCTCCACTTT. This gives the protein CASSEHGGRTYNSPLHF.

CDR3 DNA sequence: TGTGCCACCAGCAGAGGAGGGGGCCTTAATTCACCCCTCCACTTT. Protein product: CATSRGGGLNSPLHF. The V call is TRBV15, the J call TRBJ1-6; TRBD1 matches 7 bases. Germline V lookup: CDR1 LNHNV, CDR2 YYDKDF (reference sequence). Unmatched junction bases numbered 3, after V lost 1 base and J lost 6 bases. CDR3 length equals 15 residues.

The chain recombines TRBV6-5 with TRBJ2-2, with D possibly TRBD1 on 6 matching bases. The CDR3 spans 14 residues. Between the trimmed V and J ends, which lost 6 bases and 5 bases, there was a span of 13 bases. Germline CDR1 MNHEY, CDR2 SVGAGI. CDR3 loop: CASSPQGWTGELFF. DNA for the CDR3: TGTGCCAGCAGCCCACAGGGTTGGACCGGGGAGCTGTTTTTT.

This rearrangement joins TRBV7-8 to TRBJ1-1; D remains unclear. Germline CDR1 is SGHVS and CDR2 is FQNEAQ. The CDR3 loop spans 13 amino acids. The V end was cut by 0 bases, the J end by 1 base, with 3 bases between. CDR3 sequence reads: CASSLAANTEAFF. In DNA form, the CDR3 reads TGTGCCAGCAGCTTAGCGGCGAACACTGAAGCTTTCTTT.